Described below is a single T cell receptor (beta chain) sequence and its context. Antigen: not known. Assay used: immunoSEQ multiplex PCR; TCRdb lists only in-frame clones, some missing. The table has approximately 14,000 clones, more than 70% seen once; the top ten hold about 6.8%. This entry comes from a study of graft-versus-host responses after intestinal transplantation. Across the whole study: All recipients were given anti-thymocyte globulin induction, and tacrolimus and steroids were then administered for three to four years. Study-wide points: Early post-transplant HvG declines showed an association with peak circulating GvH clone levels. Some patients had graft-donor T cell macrochimerism, and their allografts showed high graft-versus-host to host-versus-graft clonal ratios. GvH clones surfaced in recipient marrow, some emerging earlier in ileum or blood.

This clonotype was sampled from a human patient who received an intestinal transplant, so some T cells may come from the graft donor. Sequenced here: bone marrow, sampled about 120 days after intestinal transplantation.

CDR3 DNA sequence: TGTGCCAGCAGCCCGACTAGCGGGAGTTTCCACGAGCAGTACTTC. Amino acids: CASSPTSGSFHEQYF. This rearrangement joins TRBV7-6 to TRBJ2-7; 12 bases match TRBD2. J lost 5 bases, V lost 5 bases, and 7 bases had no gene match. Germline loops: CDR1 SGHVS, CDR2 FNYEAQ. This CDR3 has 15 amino acids.